These 9 T cell receptor beta chains share one sample of origin, sequenced in a study of OX40 agonist ivuxolimab in advanced cancers. Data came from immunoSEQ multiplex PCR; TCRdb stores just in-frame clones and leaves some out. The table lists tens of thousands of clones, 80% to 90% of them singletons, with about 7.7% in the top ten. The starting material was CD4+ or CD8+ T cells sorted from blood, obtained in a trial of the OX40 agonist ivuxolimab. These receptors were collected from an adult with an advanced solid tumor such as melanoma, head and neck, liver or kidney cancer.

Only one count was recorded for this clone. V gene TRBV5-1 combines with J gene TRBJ1-1; 7 bases agree with TRBD1. In germline, CDR1 is SGHRS, CDR2 YFSETQ. V gave up 2 bases and J gave up 7 bases; unmatched junction bases: 11. This CDR3 region has 15 residues. CDR3 loop: CASSFGTARPVEAFF. CDR3 nucleotides: TGCGCCAGCAGCTTTGGGACAGCCCGCCCCGTTGAAGCTTTCTTT.

This chain uses TRBV28 with TRBJ2-5; D not certain. This CDR3 spans 14 amino acids. Trimming stripped 3 bases from V and 0 bases from J, with 8 bases between. The V gene's germline CDR1 is MDHEN and CDR2 SYDVKM. CDR3 in amino acids: CASSFVADQETQYF. The CDR3 coding sequence is TGTGCCAGCAGTTTTGTGGCGGACCAAGAGACCCAGTACTTC.

The chain links TRBV19 to TRBJ2-1; 8 nucleotides agree with TRBD2. The CDR3 contains 14 residues. V was pared by 4 bases and J by 8 bases, with 7 bases of the junction left unmatched. Germline V gives CDR1 LNHDA, CDR2 SQIVND (reference sequence). CDR3 sequence (DNA): TGTGCCAGTAGTAGGACGGGAGGGGTGGATGAGCAGTTCTTC. It encodes CASSRTGGVDEQFF. The complete variable domain, with remaining parts taken from reference TRBV19 and TRBJ2-1, reads DGGITQSPKYLFRKEGQNVTLSCEQNLNHDAMYWYRQDPGQGLRLIYYSQIVNDFQKGDIAEGYSVSREKKESFPLTVTSAQKNPTAFYLCASSRTGGVDEQFFGPGTRLTVL.

CDR3 protein: CASSKGLAGGVANTGELFF. The DNA for the CDR3 is TGCGCCAGCAGCAAAGGACTAGCGGGAGGCGTGGCGAACACCGGGGAGCTGTTTTTT. This chain joins TRBV5-1 and TRBJ2-2; 14 bases fit TRBD2. The trim removed 4 bases at V and 0 bases at J, leaving 8 bases unmatched. Germline values: CDR1 SGHRS, CDR2 YFSETQ. The CDR3 totals 19 residues.

This chain links TRBV6-1 with TRBJ2-7; D may be TRBD1 or TRBD2 (6 bases each). The CDR3 sequence is 14 residues long. Germline V gene sequence: CDR1 MNHNS, CDR2 SASEGT. Trimming took 8 bases from V and 2 from J, leaving 16 bases between them. CDR3 nucleotide sequence: TGTGCCAGCCTACAATACGGGGGCCCCTACGAGCAGTACTTC. As protein: CASLQYGGPYEQYF.

V and J are TRBV7-4 and TRBJ2-7; either TRBD1 or TRBD2 may fit D (5 bases each). Trimming cost V 5 bases and J 9 bases, with 14 bases left between them. CDR3 length equals 12 residues. In germline, CDR1 is SGHVT, CDR2 SQSDAQ. CDR3 sequence reads: CASSVGETGQYF. CDR3 sequence (DNA): TGTGCCAGCAGCGTGGGGGAGACGGGGCAGTACTTC.

The chain links TRBV7-9 to TRBJ1-2; a weak D match, TRBD1 (5 bases). The CDR3 runs to 14 residues. V was cut by 5 bases and J by 6 bases, with 16 bases left in between. The germline CDR1 and CDR2 sequences are SEHNR and FQNEAQ (reference sequence). Here the CDR3 DNA reads TGTGCCAGCAGCACCCTCGGCAGGGACGATGGCTACACCTTC. Its translation is CASSTLGRDDGYTF.

This clone was counted a few times. The chain combines TRBV6-1 with TRBJ1-2; D gene unclear. The germline V and J ends were trimmed by 2 bases and 4 bases, with 5 bases remaining between them. The CDR3 is made up of 12 amino acids. The germline gives CDR1 MNHNS, CDR2 SASEGT. The CDR3 DNA follows: TGTGCCAGCAGTGAAAGAACCTATGGCTACACCTTC. The encoded protein is CASSERTYGYTF.

This chain links TRBV5-4 with TRBJ2-1; 9 positions match TRBD1. V was pared by 9 bases and J by 7 bases, with 11 bases of the junction left unmatched. This CDR3 spans 14 amino acids. Germline V gene lookup returns CDR1 SGHNT and CDR2 YYREEE (reference sequence). CDR3 loop: CAILRGTGRNEQFF. The CDR3 region has the DNA TGTGCCATCTTGAGGGGGACAGGGCGGAATGAGCAGTTCTTC.